This TCR beta chain was recorded in a study of T cell responses to AZD1222 COVID-19 vaccine. The V and J ends lost 3 bases and 7 bases, in that order; junction bases with no gene match: 13. Germline assignment: CDR1 MNHEY and CDR2 SMNVEV (reference sequence). The CDR3 is made up of 16 amino acids. Method: immunoSEQ multiplex PCR; TCRdb's copy keeps in-frame clones and lacks some. The sample has some 110,000 clones; about 90% are singletons. The sequence was collected from an adult in good health. The sample consisted of peripheral blood, taken on day 0 of AZD1222 vaccination. The V gene is TRBV27, the J gene TRBJ1-2; 8 bases line up with TRBD1. The CDR3 loop reads CASSFTLWTGRSGYTF. CDR3 sequence (DNA): TGTGCCAGCAGTTTCACACTGTGGACAGGGAGGTCTGGCTACACCTTC.